Shown below are 26 T cell receptor beta chains from a single sample sequenced in a study of CD8 T cells in Susac syndrome. RNA totalling about 0.45 to 1 ug underwent reverse transcription with random hexamers. TCRdb independently ran MiXCR on the immunoSEQ multiplex PCR reads; one entry per CDR3 protein. The profile shows around 160,000 distinct CDR3 sequences, about 95% of them singletons. Material: CD4+ T cells from PBMCs. All receptors come from a human donor in good health.

The rearrangement uses TRBV6-2 or TRBV6-3 and TRBJ2-7; the match to TRBD1 covers 7 bases. The germline CDR1 and CDR2 sequences are MNHEY and SVGEGT. This CDR3 spans 12 amino acids. The V gene end was trimmed by 5 bases and the J gene end by 2 bases; junction bases not matched to a gene: 0. The CDR3 DNA follows: TGTGCCAGCAGTGACAGGGCCTACGAGCAGTACTTC. Its protein is CASSDRAYEQYF.

This clonotype has just one count. The J gene is TRBJ2-1, the V gene TRBV10-3; unclear D gene. The CDR3 is made up of 15 amino acids. The germline V gene has CDR1 ENHRY and CDR2 SYGVKD. Trimming stripped 0 bases from V and 3 bases from J, with 9 bases between. The CDR3 DNA reads TGTGCCATCAGTGAGTCGACTGCCGGCTACAATGAGCAGTTCTTC. As protein: CAISESTAGYNEQFF.

This clonotype came up a few times. The V call is TRBV18, the J call TRBJ2-1; maybe TRBD2 (6 bases). Looked up from germline, CDR1 is KGHSH and CDR2 is LQKENI. The CDR3 covers 13 residues. Between the trimmed V and J ends, which lost 1 base and 5 bases, there was a span of 6 bases. CDR3 sequence: CASSPRGDNEQFF. The CDR3 DNA reads as TGTGCCAGCTCACCACGGGGGGACAATGAGCAGTTCTTC. The full variable domain, in which reference TRBV18 and TRBJ2-1 provide the parts outside the CDR3, is NAGVMQNPRHLVRRRGQEARLRCSPMKGHSHVYWYRQLPEEGLKFMVYLQKENIIDESGMPKERFSAEFPKEGPSILRIQQVVRGDSAAYFCASSPRGDNEQFFGPGTRLTVL.

The chain combines TRBV10-3 with TRBJ2-3; 9 bases match TRBD2. With 2 bases clipped from V and 2 bases from J, the junction kept 5 bases outside the gene matches. Germline V gene lookup returns CDR1 ENHRY and CDR2 SYGVKD. The CDR3 contains 16 residues. For the CDR3, the DNA is TGTGCCATCAGTGAGGCGAGCGGGGGGATCACAGATACGCAGTATTTT. Translating it yields CAISEASGGITDTQYF.

The count of this clonotype is one. The genes are TRBV20-1 and TRBJ2-7, with a possible D match to TRBD1 (5 bases). CDR3 length equals 13 residues. V lost 0 bases and J 5 bases, leaving 11 bases between the germline ends. CDR1 and CDR2 (germline): DFQATT, SNEGSKA (reference sequence). As DNA, the CDR3 is TGCAGTGCTAGAGATGTCAGGGCTGACGAGCAGTACTTC. It yields the protein CSARDVRADEQYF.

The V gene is TRBV11-3, the J gene TRBJ2-1; tentatively, D is TRBD2 (6 bases). From germline, CDR1 is SGHNT and CDR2 YENEEA. V was shortened by 0 bases and J by 3 bases, with 12 bases between the two germline ends. The CDR3 contains 16 residues. CDR3 DNA: TGTGCCAGCAGCTTAGAGGCGGGGAGCGGCTACAATGAGCAGTTCTTC. This gives the protein CASSLEAGSGYNEQFF.

The table lists this clonotype with a count of one. The genes are TRBV18 and TRBJ2-1; 11 positions match TRBD1. V was pared by 5 bases and J by 6 bases, with 6 bases of the junction left unmatched. The CDR3 runs 15 residues. Germline lookup yields CDR1 KGHSH and CDR2 LQKENI. CDR3 in amino acids: CASSSLGQGVNEQFF. The CDR3, as DNA: TGTGCCAGCTCAAGTTTGGGACAGGGGGTCAATGAGCAGTTCTTC.

The V call is TRBV15, the J call TRBJ2-3; D might be TRBD2 (6 bases). Germline V CDR1 and CDR2: LNHNV, YYDKDF (reference sequence). Trimming pared 4 bases from V and 0 bases from J, leaving 11 bases between. This CDR3 comprises 15 residues. The CDR3 sequence: CATSMNGRSTDTQYF. CDR3 coding DNA: TGTGCCACCAGCATGAACGGGAGAAGCACAGATACGCAGTATTTT.

The chain carries TRBV20-1 and TRBJ2-1; D might be TRBD2 (7 bases). Trimming pared 0 bases from V and 7 bases from J, leaving 10 bases between. CDR1 DFQATT and CDR2 SNEGSKA come from the germline V gene (reference sequence). The length of the CDR3 is 13 residues. The CDR3 DNA is TGCAGTGCTAGAGAGGGGGGGCGGAATGAGCAGTTCTTC. It codes for CSAREGGRNEQFF.

This clonotype showed up just once. V and J are TRBV20-1 and TRBJ2-7; D tentatively fits TRBD1 or TRBD2 (5 bases each). With 0 bases removed from V and 3 bases from J, the gap between germline ends came to 12 bases. The CDR3 runs to 14 residues. Germline V CDR1 and CDR2: DFQATT, SNEGSKA (reference sequence). The CDR3 sequence is CSARDVGEIYEQYF. CDR3 DNA sequence: TGCAGTGCTAGAGATGTGGGGGAGATCTACGAGCAGTACTTC.

The chain links TRBV10-3 to TRBJ2-7; D is perhaps TRBD1 (6 bases). Between the trimmed V and J ends, which lost 5 bases and 7 bases, there was a span of 12 bases. The CDR3 covers 12 residues. The germline CDR1 and CDR2 sequences are ENHRY and SYGVKD. CDR3 DNA sequence: TGTGCCATCAGTAGTCCGAGGGGGGAGCAGTACTTC. Amino acid sequence: CAISSPRGEQYF.

The rearrangement joins TRBV12-3 or TRBV12-4 to TRBJ2-1; 9 bases agree with TRBD2. The CDR3 totals 16 residues. The V segment lost 5 bases and the J segment 0 bases; nucleotides outside the gene matches: 5. The CDR3 spells CASSGLAPSSYNEQFF. In nucleotides, the CDR3 is TGTGCCAGCAGTGGACTAGCGCCGAGCTCCTACAATGAGCAGTTCTTC.

V and J are TRBV9 and TRBJ1-3, with 7 bases that match TRBD1. Germline CDR1 is SGDLS and CDR2 is YYNGEE. V shed 3 bases, J shed 0 bases, and the junction held 6 bases outside the gene matches. This CDR3 contains 16 residues. CDR3: CASSETQGYSGNTIYF. The CDR3 bases are TGTGCCAGCAGCGAGACACAGGGGTACTCTGGAAACACCATATATTTT.

This chain uses TRBV30 with TRBJ2-5; the match to TRBD2 covers 7 bases. Trimming cost V 5 bases and J 1 base; bases outside gene matches: 7. This CDR3 region has 14 residues. The germline gives CDR1 GTSNPN, CDR2 SVGIG (reference sequence). CDR3 loop: CAWAALAVQETQYF. DNA for the CDR3: TGTGCCTGGGCAGCTCTAGCGGTCCAAGAGACCCAGTACTTC.

The V call is TRBV10-3, the J call TRBJ2-2; possibly TRBD1 for D (5 bases). The germline CDR1 and CDR2 sequences are ENHRY and SYGVKD. V lost 3 bases and J lost 1, with 6 bases in between. The CDR3 is made up of 14 amino acids. CDR3: CAISEGQNTGELFF. The CDR3 bases are TGTGCCATCAGTGAAGGACAGAACACCGGGGAGCTGTTTTTT.

The chain uses TRBV28 and TRBJ2-7; 7 nucleotides line up with TRBD1. CDR1 is MDHEN and CDR2 is SYDVKM in the germline V gene. This CDR3 spans 13 amino acids. Losses at the gene ends were 6 bases for V and 4 bases for J; bases not matched to a gene: 6. The CDR3 DNA follows: TGTGCCAGCAGGTGGACAGGTCAATACGAGCAGTACTTC. Residues: CASRWTGQYEQYF.

The rearrangement links TRBV6-1 to TRBJ1-5; D ambiguous. The V end lost 8 bases, the J end lost 5 bases, and 19 bases lay between the germline ends. This CDR3 is built from 15 residues. Germline CDR1 reads MNHNS; CDR2 reads SASEGT. As DNA, the CDR3 is TGTGCCAGCGCACGGGCACGGGCTTTCGATCAGCCCCAGCATTTT. Its protein product is CASARARAFDQPQHF.

V gene TRBV10-3 combines with J gene TRBJ2-7; the D gene could be TRBD1 or TRBD2 (5 bases each). V was pared by 10 bases and J by 3 bases, with 16 bases between. Per the germline V gene, CDR1 is ENHRY and CDR2 is SYGVKD. The CDR3 runs to 13 residues. CDR3 sequence reads: CATRDPESYEQYF. The DNA for the CDR3 is TGTGCCACCCGGGACCCGGAGAGCTACGAGCAGTACTTC.

This chain uses TRBV18 with TRBJ1-6; possibly TRBD1 for D (5 bases). CDR1 and CDR2 from the germline V gene are KGHSH and LQKENI. V lost 4 bases and J lost 8, with 15 bases in between. The CDR3 consists of 15 residues. The CDR3 nucleotides read TGTGCCAGCTCACGGGGGGTCAGGTCGGATTCACCCCTCCACTTT. It translates to CASSRGVRSDSPLHF.

This rearrangement joins TRBV30 to TRBJ2-7, with unresolved D. CDR3 length: 12 amino acids. In germline, CDR1 is GTSNPN, CDR2 SVGIG (reference sequence). V lost 4 bases and J lost 0, with 7 bases in between. The chain's CDR3 is CAWNLDSYEQYF. Written as DNA, the CDR3 is TGTGCCTGGAATTTAGACTCCTACGAGCAGTACTTC.

The chain uses TRBV20-1 and TRBJ1-1; tentatively, D is TRBD1 (6 bases). In germline, CDR1 is DFQATT, CDR2 SNEGSKA (reference sequence). The CDR3 is made up of 16 amino acids. Trimming removed 0 bases at V and 0 bases at J, with 14 bases between. The CDR3 DNA is TGCAGTGCTAGAGACCCTCTGACAGGTCTGAACACTGAAGCTTTCTTT. As protein: CSARDPLTGLNTEAFF.

The chain joins TRBV7-9 to TRBJ2-7; D possibly corresponds to TRBD2 (6 bases). The CDR3 contains 13 residues. In germline, CDR1 is SEHNR, CDR2 FQNEAQ (reference sequence). V was shortened by 1 base and J by 5 bases, with 9 bases between the two germline ends. The CDR3 loop reads CASSLELAHEQYF. CDR3 DNA sequence: TGTGCCAGCAGCTTAGAACTAGCCCACGAGCAGTACTTC.

The genes are TRBV2 and TRBJ1-1; D is ambiguous. Trimming stripped 6 bases from V and 1 base from J, with 9 bases between. In germline, CDR1 is SNHLY, CDR2 FYNNEI. The length of the CDR3 is 13 residues. The CDR3 region has the DNA TGTGCCAGCAGCTTTGAGAGGAACACTGAAGCTTTCTTT. It codes for CASSFERNTEAFF. The full variable domain, completed using reference TRBV2 and TRBJ1-1, is EPEVTQTPSHQVTQMGQEVILRCVPISNHLYFYWYRQILGQKVEFLVSFYNNEISEKSEIFDDQFSVERPDGSNFTLKIRSTKLEDSAMYFCASSFERNTEAFFGQGTRLTVV.

The V and J genes are TRBV29-1 and TRBJ1-1; the D gene is possibly TRBD1 (6 bases). Trimming cost V 8 bases and J 7 bases, with 17 bases left between them. Germline V CDR1 and CDR2: SQVTM, ANQGSEA. This CDR3 is built from 12 residues. The CDR3 sequence: CSSSDRGIEAFF. CDR3 DNA: TGCAGCTCCTCGGACAGAGGCATTGAAGCTTTCTTT.

The CDR3: CASSVSTSEYYEQYF. DNA for the CDR3: TGTGCCAGCAGCGTATCCACTAGCGAATACTACGAGCAGTACTTC. The chain recombines TRBV9 with TRBJ2-7; 7 bases align to TRBD2. The CDR3 totals 15 residues. Germline V gene lookup returns CDR1 SGDLS and CDR2 YYNGEE. V lost 1 base, J lost 3 bases, and 7 bases stayed unmatched.

The genes are TRBV24-1 and TRBJ2-1, with D maybe TRBD2 (7 bases). Trimming pared 3 bases from V and 8 bases from J, leaving 10 bases between. The germline V gene has CDR1 KGHDR and CDR2 SFDVKD. The CDR3 spans 13 residues. For the CDR3, the DNA is TGTGCCACCAGTGATCGGGGGGCGTATGAGCAGTTCTTC. This sequence encodes CATSDRGAYEQFF.